The 15 T cell receptor beta chains reported below all come from one sample, sequenced in a study of lymphopenia after photon versus proton radiotherapy. Libraries were prepared by immunoSEQ multiplex PCR; TCRdb keeps only in-frame clonotypes and omits some of them. The sample records 25,000 to 30,000 clones, 75% to 90% being singletons. Specimen: peripheral blood, collected from a patient treated with photon-based radiotherapy. These receptors were collected from a woman in her fifties or sixties with pancreatic cancer.

This chain links TRBV2 with TRBJ1-1; D might be TRBD1 (6 bases). Germline V gives CDR1 SNHLY, CDR2 FYNNEI. This CDR3 is 12 amino acids long. CDR3 in DNA: TGTGCAGCAGGGACACTTAACACTGAAGCTTTCTTT. Translated: CAAGTLNTEAFF.

The gene calls are TRBV28 and TRBJ2-2; 12 nucleotides match TRBD2. V was clipped by 6 bases and J by 4 bases; unmatched bases: 6. Germline V CDR1 and CDR2: MDHEN, SYDVKM. This CDR3 is built from 16 residues. The CDR3 coding sequence is TGTGCCAGCAGACTAGGACTAGCGGGGAGCACCGGGGAGCTGTTTTTT. It is translated as CASRLGLAGSTGELFF.

CDR3 nucleotides: TGCGCCAGCAGCCAAGCGGCAGGGGTTGGTTACGAGCAGTACTTC. Translation: CASSQAAGVGYEQYF. The V gene is TRBV4-3, the J gene TRBJ2-7, with a weak D call TRBD1 (6 bases). Germline CDR1 reads LGHNA; CDR2 reads YSLEER. V dropped 1 base and J dropped 4 bases, with 14 bases sitting between them. The CDR3 contains 15 residues.

CDR3: CASSFREFGDTQYF. For the CDR3, the DNA is TGCGCCAGCAGCTTCCGCGAATTTGGAGATACGCAGTATTTT. This rearrangement joins TRBV5-1 to TRBJ2-3; no clear D gene. CDR1 is SGHRS and CDR2 is YFSETQ in the germline V gene. V was shortened by 2 bases and J by 5 bases, with 12 bases between the two germline ends. This CDR3 is built from 14 residues. The full variable domain, completed using reference TRBV5-1 and TRBJ2-3, is KAGVTQTPRYLIKTRGQQVTLSCSPISGHRSVSWYQQTPGQGLQFLFEYFSETQRNKGNFPGRFSGRQFSNSRSEMNVSTLELGDSALYLCASSFREFGDTQYFGPGTRLTVL.

DNA of the CDR3: TGTGCCAGCAGTTTGGCGGGCAAAAACATTCAGTACTTC. Its protein product is CASSLAGKNIQYF. The gene calls are TRBV28 and TRBJ2-4, with a weak D call TRBD2 (5 bases). Trimming shortened V by 3 bases and J by 3 bases, and 6 bases separated the two germline ends. The CDR3 is made up of 13 amino acids. The germline V gene encodes CDR1 MDHEN and CDR2 SYDVKM.

This clone was counted between two and nine times. The chain employs TRBV5-1 and TRBJ2-7; a possible D gene is TRBD1 (6 bases). Germline CDR1 SGHRS, CDR2 YFSETQ. The CDR3 length is 15 residues. V lost 5 bases and J 0 bases, leaving 15 bases between the germline ends. The chain's CDR3 is CASRGTGQSSYEQYF. DNA of the CDR3: TGCGCCAGCAGGGGTACGGGACAAAGCTCCTACGAGCAGTACTTC.

This clone was observed a handful of times. The chain links TRBV2 to TRBJ2-7; 8 bases align to TRBD1. Per the germline V gene, CDR1 is SNHLY and CDR2 is FYNNEI. The CDR3 contains 14 residues. V shed 7 bases and J 0 bases; nucleotides not matched to a gene: 5. The DNA for the CDR3 is TGTGCCAGCACCCGGACAGGGCCCTCCTACGAGCAGTACTTC. Protein sequence: CASTRTGPSYEQYF.

In regard to this clone: At one end the junction does not follow the germline gene, possibly because of a read error. J is TRBJ1-4 and V is TRBV19; D perhaps matches TRBD1 (5 bases). Germline V lookup: CDR1 LNHDA, CDR2 SQIVND (reference sequence). The CDR3 has 17 residues. CDR3 amino acids: CASRIEGRRATNEKLFF. Written as DNA, the CDR3 is TGTGCCAGTCGTATCGAGGGACGCCGGGCAACTAATGAAAAACTGTTTTTT.

J is TRBJ2-1 and V is TRBV11-2; 10 nucleotides align to TRBD2. The CDR3 contains 15 residues. V gave up 4 bases and J gave up 6 bases; unmatched junction bases: 6. Germline CDR1 and CDR2: SGHAT and FQNNGV. As DNA, the CDR3 is TGTGCCAGCAGCTCCCGGACTAGCGGAACCAATGAGCAGTTCTTC. It codes for CASSSRTSGTNEQFF.

The rearrangement joins TRBV5-1 to TRBJ1-6; D uncertain. The CDR3 spans 13 residues. V gave up 5 bases and J gave up 15 bases, with 18 bases separating them. CDR1 SGHRS and CDR2 YFSETQ come from the germline V gene. CDR3 sequence: CASSRAGDQVLHF. CDR3 bases: TGCGCCAGCAGTAGGGCAGGAGACCAAGTCCTCCACTTT.

This chain joins TRBV15 and TRBJ2-1; D remains ambiguous. Germline CDR1 is LNHNV and CDR2 is YYDKDF (reference sequence). V lost 1 base, J lost 5 bases, and 6 bases lay in between. The CDR3 has 13 residues. CDR3 residues: CATSRGRHNEQFF. The CDR3 bases are TGTGCCACCAGCAGAGGGCGCCACAATGAGCAGTTCTTC.

The CDR3 loop reads CASSLAGGDRETQYF. The CDR3 DNA is TGTGCCAGCAGCTTAGCAGGGGGGGACAGAGAGACCCAGTACTTC. The rearrangement uses TRBV7-2 and TRBJ2-5; either TRBD1 or TRBD2 may supply D (7 bases each). Germline CDR1 and CDR2: SGHTA and FQGNSA. The ends were cut back, 0 bases at V and 4 bases at J, with 12 bases in the middle. There are 15 residues in the CDR3.

V is TRBV28 and J is TRBJ2-3; D perhaps matches TRBD1 (5 bases). V shed 3 bases and J shed 0 bases, with 13 bases lying between them. This CDR3 is 16 amino acids long. Germline-derived CDR1 and CDR2 are MDHEN and SYDVKM. In nucleotides, the CDR3 is TGTGCCAGCAGTTTCCAGACAGTGATAAGCACAGATACGCAGTATTTT. Protein sequence: CASSFQTVISTDTQYF.

This clone was recorded only once. The V call is TRBV7-9, the J call TRBJ2-1; TRBD1 matches 7 bases. There are 15 residues in the CDR3. Germline assignment: CDR1 SEHNR and CDR2 FQNEAQ (reference sequence). V was pared by 4 bases and J by 0 bases, with 3 bases of the junction left unmatched. DNA for the CDR3: TGTGCCAGCAGCTCGACAGGGAGCTCCTACAATGAGCAGTTCTTC. Its translation: CASSSTGSSYNEQFF.

The gene calls are TRBV6-5 and TRBJ1-5; the D gene is possibly TRBD1 (5 bases). From germline, CDR1 is MNHEY and CDR2 SVGAGI. The CDR3 extends over 14 amino acids. Trimming stripped 4 bases from V and 7 bases from J, with 14 bases between. The CDR3 nucleotides read TGTGCCAGCAGTTCACAGGCTGAGGACCAGCCCCAGCATTTT. It encodes CASSSQAEDQPQHF.